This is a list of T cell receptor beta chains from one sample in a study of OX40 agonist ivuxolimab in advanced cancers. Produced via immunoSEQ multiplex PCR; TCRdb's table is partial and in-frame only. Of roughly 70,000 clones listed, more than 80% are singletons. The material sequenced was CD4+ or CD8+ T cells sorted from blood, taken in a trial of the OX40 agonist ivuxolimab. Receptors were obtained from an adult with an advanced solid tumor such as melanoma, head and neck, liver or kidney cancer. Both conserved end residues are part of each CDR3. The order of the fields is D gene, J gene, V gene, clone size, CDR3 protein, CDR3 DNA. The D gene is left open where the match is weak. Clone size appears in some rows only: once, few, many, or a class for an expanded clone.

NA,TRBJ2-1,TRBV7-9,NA,CASSLDYNEQFF,TGTGCCAGCAGCCTCGATTACAATGAGCAGTTCTTC
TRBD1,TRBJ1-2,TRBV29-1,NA,CSAQGADGYTF,TGCAGCGCCCAGGGGGCAGATGGCTACACCTTC
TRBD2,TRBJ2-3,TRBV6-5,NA,CASSPGLASDTQYF,TGTGCCAGCAGCCCGGGACTAGCGTCAGATACGCAGTATTTT
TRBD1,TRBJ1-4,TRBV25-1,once,CASSVGTVNEKLFF,TGTGCCAGCAGTGTCGGGACAGTTAATGAAAAACTGTTTTTT
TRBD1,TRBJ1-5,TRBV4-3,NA,CASSQDWGDRGANQPQHF,TGCGCCAGCAGCCAAGATTGGGGGGACAGGGGTGCCAATCAGCCCCAGCATTTT
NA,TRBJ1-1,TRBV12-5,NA,CASGLPPNAEAFF,TGTGCTAGTGGTTTGCCGCCGAATGCTGAAGCTTTCTTT
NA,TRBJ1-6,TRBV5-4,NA,CASNLQGITASPLHF,TGTGCCAGCAACTTGCAGGGGATCACTGCCTCACCCCTCCACTTT
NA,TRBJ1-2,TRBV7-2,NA,CASSSPKVFNYGYTF,TGTGCCAGCAGCTCTCCGAAAGTCTTTAACTATGGCTACACCTTC
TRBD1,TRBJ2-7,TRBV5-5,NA,CASSFTTGGGEQYF,TGTGCCAGCAGCTTTACAACAGGGGGCGGCGAGCAGTACTTC
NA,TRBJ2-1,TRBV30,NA,CAWAGVGGVYEQFF,TGTGCCTGGGCAGGAGTCGGGGGAGTGTATGAGCAGTTCTTC
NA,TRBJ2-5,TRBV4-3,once,CASSQEFTGMRETQYF,TGCGCCAGCAGCCAAGAGTTTACAGGGATGAGGGAGACCCAGTACTTC
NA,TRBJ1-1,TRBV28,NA,CASSLAHPPEAFF,TGTGCCAGCAGTTTAGCCCATCCCCCGGAAGCTTTCTTT
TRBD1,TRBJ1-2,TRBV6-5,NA,CASRVPTGGADGYTF,TGTGCCAGCAGGGTACCGACAGGGGGCGCGGATGGCTACACCTTC
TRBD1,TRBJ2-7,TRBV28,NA,CASMVRDSLEQYF,TGTGCCAGCATGGTAAGGGACAGCCTCGAGCAGTACTTC
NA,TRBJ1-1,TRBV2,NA,CASSEDRVALEAFF,TGTGCCAGCAGTGAAGACAGGGTGGCACTGGAAGCTTTCTTT
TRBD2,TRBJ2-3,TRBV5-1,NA,CASSFGAGGPFGTDTQYF,TGCGCCAGCAGCTTCGGTGCGGGGGGGCCTTTTGGCACAGATACGCAGTATTTT
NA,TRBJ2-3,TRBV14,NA,CASSHSDTQYF,TGTGCCAGCAGCCATTCAGATACGCAGTATTTT
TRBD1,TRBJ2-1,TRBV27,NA,CASRLTGGSNEQFF,TGTGCCAGCAGGCTTACAGGGGGTTCCAATGAGCAGTTCTTC
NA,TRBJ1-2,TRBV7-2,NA,CASSLEFGGDRYGYTF,TGTGCCAGCAGCTTAGAGTTTGGTGGAGATCGGTATGGCTACACCTTC
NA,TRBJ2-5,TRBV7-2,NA,CASSPDLSRGKETQYF,TGTGCCAGCAGCCCCGATCTCTCCCGGGGAAAAGAGACCCAGTACTTC
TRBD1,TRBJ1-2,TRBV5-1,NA,CASSTTGGAGYGYTF,TGCGCCAGCTCGACGACAGGGGGCGCGGGCTATGGCTACACCTTC
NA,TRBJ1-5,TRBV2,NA,CASSPARTPGSNQPQHF,TGTGCCAGCAGTCCGGCTCGTACGCCGGGGAGCAATCAGCCCCAGCATTTT
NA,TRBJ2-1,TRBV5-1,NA,CASSLVVGQLGNEQFF,TGCGCCAGCAGCTTGGTGGTGGGGCAACTAGGCAATGAGCAGTTCTTC
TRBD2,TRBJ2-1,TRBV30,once,CAWTGGADNEQFF,TGTGCCTGGACCGGGGGGGCTGATAATGAGCAGTTCTTC
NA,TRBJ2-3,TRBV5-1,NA,CASSLEGRIHTDTQYF,TGCGCCAGCAGCTTGGAGGGACGGATCCACACAGATACGCAGTATTTT
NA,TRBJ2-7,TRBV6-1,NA,CASKFSYEQYF,TGTGCCAGCAAGTTCTCCTACGAGCAGTACTTC
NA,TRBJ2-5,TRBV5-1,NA,CASSFIGRIQETQYF,TGCGCCAGCAGCTTTATTGGGCGGATCCAAGAGACCCAGTACTTC
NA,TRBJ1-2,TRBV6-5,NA,CASSYSTPANYGYTF,TGTGCCAGCAGTTACTCGACTCCAGCTAACTATGGCTACACCTTC
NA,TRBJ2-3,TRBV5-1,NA,CASSLDPGPTDTQYF,TGCGCCAGCAGCTTGGACCCGGGCCCCACAGATACGCAGTATTTT
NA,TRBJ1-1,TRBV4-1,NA,CASSPIDGVNTEAFF,TGCGCCAGCAGCCCTATTGACGGAGTGAACACTGAAGCTTTCTTT
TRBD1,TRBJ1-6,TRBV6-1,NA,CASSPGTDNSPLHF,TGTGCCAGCAGTCCCGGGACAGATAATTCACCCCTCCACTTT
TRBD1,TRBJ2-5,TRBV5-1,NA,CASSQSGQGAKETQYF,TGCGCCAGCAGCCAGTCGGGACAGGGGGCGAAAGAGACCCAGTACTTC
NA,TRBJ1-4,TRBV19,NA,CASTSPNRAGNEKLFF,TGTGCCAGTACCTCCCCTAACCGGGCAGGAAATGAAAAACTGTTTTTT
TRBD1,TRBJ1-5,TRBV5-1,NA,CASSLSGQGEPQHF,TGCGCCAGCAGCTTGTCAGGACAGGGAGAGCCCCAGCATTTT
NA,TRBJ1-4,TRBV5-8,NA,CASSLSGGRRNEKLFF,TGTGCCAGCAGCCTAAGTGGAGGGAGGAGAAATGAAAAACTGTTTTTT
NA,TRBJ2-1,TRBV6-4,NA,CASSAAGQLKNEQFF,TGTGCCAGCAGTGCCGCGGGACAGTTAAAGAATGAGCAGTTCTTC
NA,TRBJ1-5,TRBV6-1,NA,CASSTRGVNQPQHF,TGTGCCAGCAGCACCAGGGGCGTCAATCAGCCCCAGCATTTT
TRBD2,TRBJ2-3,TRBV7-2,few,CASSLRPLASGARTDTQYF,TGTGCCAGCAGCTTAAGACCGTTAGCTAGCGGGGCCCGCACAGATACGCAGTATTTT
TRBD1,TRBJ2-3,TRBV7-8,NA,CASSITGGGRDTQYF,TGTGCCAGCAGCATTACAGGGGGAGGAAGAGATACGCAGTATTTT
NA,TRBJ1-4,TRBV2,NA,CASRPGTKTTNEKLFF,TGTGCCAGCAGGCCCGGGACAAAAACAACTAATGAAAAACTGTTTTTT